The present T cell receptor beta chain was sequenced within a study of CD8+ T cells in alopecia areata. Study-wide results and limits: Patients shared TCRs less clearly than mice did, possibly owing to HLA.

Following extraction, RNA underwent reverse transcription to cDNA, which served as the sequencing template. Only in-frame clones appear in the TCRdb table, and some are missing; sequencing was by immunoSEQ multiplex PCR. The table has almost 250,000 clones, about 68% seen once; the top ten hold 1% to 1.5%. Trimming removed 0 bases from V and 4 bases from J, with 17 bases in between. The CDR3 has 16 amino acids. Germline V CDR1 and CDR2: SGDLS, YYNGEE. Peripheral blood and lesional scalp punch biopsies came from alopecia areata patients. The sorting of PBMCs gave CD4+ and CD8+ T cells. Notes on this clone: As yet, its antigen is unknown.

The source was CD4+ T cells sorted from blood, collected at week 0. This sequence joins TRBV9 and TRBJ2-7; D might be TRBD2 (6 bases). This receptor was obtained from a human donor with alopecia areata. The CDR3 nucleotides read TGTGCCAGCAGCGTAGCCGGCGGGGTTCAGACGTACGAGCAGTACTTC. This sequence encodes CASSVAGGVQTYEQYF.